These T cell receptor beta chains were read from a single sample in a study of cytomegalovirus exposure and HLA in healthy donors. Clones were read by immunoSEQ multiplex PCR, and TCRdb kept only the in-frame ones, dropping some. The data contain some 180,000 clones, roughly 85% of them singletons. The material sequenced was PBMCs. These receptors came from a woman aged 45 to 65 in good health and CMV-seronegative. Both conserved end residues are part of each CDR3. Fields, in order: D gene, clone size, CDR3 length, J gene, V gene, CDR3 protein, CDR3 DNA. A D gene is named only where the DNA matches it firmly. Not every row has a clone size; where given, it reads once, few, many or a size class.

d_gene: .
abundance: once
len: 11
j_gene: TRBJ2-1
v_gene: TRBV6-5
CDR3aa: CASREGNEQFF
CDR3nt: TGTGCCAGCAGGGAGGGCAATGAGCAGTTCTTC

d_gene: .
abundance: .
len: 16
j_gene: TRBJ1-5
v_gene: TRBV7-9
CDR3aa: CASSLGTAQFNQPQHF
CDR3nt: TGTGCCAGCAGCTTAGGGACAGCACAATTCAATCAGCCCCAGCATTTT

d_gene: .
abundance: once
len: 15
j_gene: TRBJ1-5
v_gene: TRBV7-9
CDR3aa: CASSLAGQANQPQHF
CDR3nt: TGTGCCAGCAGCTTAGCGGGCCAAGCTAATCAGCCCCAGCATTTT

d_gene: TRBD2
abundance: .
len: 15
j_gene: TRBJ2-5
v_gene: TRBV28
CDR3aa: CASKGTSGILETQYF
CDR3nt: TGTGCCAGCAAGGGGACTAGCGGGATTCTGGAGACCCAGTACTTC

d_gene: TRBD2
abundance: .
len: 14
j_gene: TRBJ2-7
v_gene: TRBV6-1
CDR3aa: CASSETSGAYEQYF
CDR3nt: TGTGCCAGCAGTGAAACTAGCGGCGCCTACGAGCAGTACTTC

d_gene: TRBD2
abundance: .
len: 15
j_gene: TRBJ2-7
v_gene: TRBV28
CDR3aa: CASSFRTSGRYEQYF
CDR3nt: TGTGCCAGCAGTTTCCGGACTAGCGGGAGGTACGAGCAGTACTTC

d_gene: TRBD1
abundance: .
len: 15
j_gene: TRBJ2-2
v_gene: TRBV6-6
CDR3aa: CASSPRDRETGELFF
CDR3nt: TGTGCCAGCAGTCCCCGAGACAGGGAAACCGGGGAGCTGTTTTTT

d_gene: .
abundance: .
len: 14
j_gene: TRBJ2-7
v_gene: TRBV5-1
CDR3aa: CASSLDRLRYEQYF
CDR3nt: TGCGCCAGCAGCTTGGACAGGTTAAGGTACGAGCAGTACTTC

d_gene: .
abundance: .
len: 12
j_gene: TRBJ2-3
v_gene: TRBV7-3
CDR3aa: CASSFYPDTQYF
CDR3nt: TGTGCCAGCAGCTTTTATCCAGATACGCAGTATTTT

d_gene: TRBD1
abundance: .
len: 14
j_gene: TRBJ2-7
v_gene: TRBV29-1
CDR3aa: CSVDMLGQGAEQYF
CDR3nt: TGCAGCGTTGACATGTTAGGACAGGGGGCCGAGCAGTACTTC

d_gene: .
abundance: .
len: 17
j_gene: TRBJ1-2
v_gene: TRBV4-2
CDR3aa: CASSQDPRDTMDYGYTF
CDR3nt: TGTGCCAGCAGCCAAGATCCTCGGGACACAATGGACTATGGCTACACCTTC

d_gene: .
abundance: .
len: 13
j_gene: TRBJ2-7
v_gene: TRBV6-5
CDR3aa: CASSFKTGGEQYF
CDR3nt: TGTGCCAGCAGTTTTAAGACAGGTGGCGAGCAGTACTTC

d_gene: TRBD1
abundance: .
len: 14
j_gene: TRBJ1-6
v_gene: TRBV6-6
CDR3aa: CAIRTGSYNSPLHF
CDR3nt: TGTGCCATCCGGACAGGGAGCTATAATTCACCCCTCCACTTT

d_gene: .
abundance: .
len: 13
j_gene: TRBJ2-7
v_gene: TRBV9
CDR3aa: CASSVATGYEQYF
CDR3nt: TGTGCCAGCAGCGTAGCTACGGGTTACGAGCAGTACTTC

d_gene: .
abundance: .
len: 14
j_gene: TRBJ1-1
v_gene: TRBV5-8
CDR3aa: CASSLVMTNTEAFF
CDR3nt: TGTGCCAGCAGCTTGGTGATGACAAACACTGAAGCTTTCTTT

d_gene: TRBD1
abundance: once
len: 15
j_gene: TRBJ1-5
v_gene: TRBV19
CDR3aa: CASHYQTGGGQPQHF
CDR3nt: TGTGCCAGCCACTACCAGACAGGGGGAGGTCAGCCCCAGCATTTT

d_gene: TRBD2
abundance: .
len: 17
j_gene: TRBJ2-1
v_gene: TRBV4-2
CDR3aa: CASSQDGPGLDEGEQFF
CDR3nt: TGTGCCAGCAGCCAAGACGGCCCGGGACTAGATGAGGGCGAGCAGTTCTTC

d_gene: .
abundance: .
len: 14
j_gene: TRBJ1-5
v_gene: TRBV6-6
CDR3aa: CASSADTRNQPQHF
CDR3nt: TGTGCCAGCAGTGCCGACACCCGCAATCAGCCCCAGCATTTT

d_gene: .
abundance: .
len: 14
j_gene: TRBJ1-1
v_gene: TRBV6-5
CDR3aa: CASSPNPGLTEAFF
CDR3nt: TGTGCCAGCAGTCCGAATCCGGGACTCACTGAAGCTTTCTTT

d_gene: TRBD2
abundance: .
len: 16
j_gene: TRBJ2-2
v_gene: TRBV6-4
CDR3aa: CASSLLAGGDTGELFF
CDR3nt: TGTGCCAGCAGTCTCCTCGCGGGAGGGGACACCGGGGAGCTGTTTTTT

d_gene: .
abundance: .
len: 15
j_gene: TRBJ1-2
v_gene: TRBV2
CDR3aa: CASSPSGGRENGYTF
CDR3nt: TGTGCCAGCTCCCCCTCCGGGGGGAGGGAGAATGGCTACACCTTC

d_gene: .
abundance: .
len: 17
j_gene: TRBJ1-1
v_gene: TRBV7-9
CDR3aa: CASSLGGAQGMNTEAFF
CDR3nt: TGTGCCAGCAGCTTAGGTGGAGCACAGGGCATGAACACTGAAGCTTTCTTT

d_gene: .
abundance: .
len: 12
j_gene: TRBJ1-1
v_gene: TRBV7-9
CDR3aa: CASGGANTEAFF
CDR3nt: TGTGCCAGCGGTGGAGCGAACACTGAAGCTTTCTTT

d_gene: TRBD2
abundance: .
len: 15
j_gene: TRBJ2-1
v_gene: TRBV30
CDR3aa: CAWSPSGRTYNEQFF
CDR3nt: TGTGCCTGGAGCCCTAGCGGGAGAACCTACAATGAGCAGTTCTTC

d_gene: .
abundance: .
len: 14
j_gene: TRBJ2-7
v_gene: TRBV7-9
CDR3aa: CASSIGRDSYEQYF
CDR3nt: TGTGCCAGCAGCATAGGACGGGACTCCTACGAGCAGTACTTC

d_gene: .
abundance: once
len: 17
j_gene: TRBJ1-3
v_gene: TRBV7-9
CDR3aa: CSSSLSSGHLSGNTIYF
CDR3nt: TGTTCCAGCAGCCTCTCGTCGGGACACCTCTCTGGAAACACCATATATTTT

d_gene: TRBD1
abundance: .
len: 16
j_gene: TRBJ1-6
v_gene: TRBV2
CDR3aa: CASDVPGQGLNSPLHF
CDR3nt: TGTGCCAGCGACGTTCCGGGACAGGGCCTTAATTCACCCCTCCACTTT

d_gene: TRBD1
abundance: .
len: 13
j_gene: TRBJ2-7
v_gene: TRBV2
CDR3aa: CASSEGTGLEQYF
CDR3nt: TGTGCCAGCAGTGAAGGGACAGGGCTGGAGCAGTACTTC

d_gene: .
abundance: .
len: 12
j_gene: TRBJ2-5
v_gene: TRBV5-1
CDR3aa: CASSLYEETQYF
CDR3nt: TGCGCCAGCAGCTTGTATGAGGAGACCCAGTACTTC

d_gene: TRBD1
abundance: .
len: 16
j_gene: TRBJ1-1
v_gene: TRBV28
CDR3aa: CASSRDRGLVNTEAFF
CDR3nt: TGTGCCAGCAGTAGGGACAGGGGCCTAGTGAACACTGAAGCTTTCTTT

d_gene: TRBD2
abundance: once
len: 16
j_gene: TRBJ2-1
v_gene: TRBV19
CDR3aa: CASRSYSGAPNDEQFF
CDR3nt: TGTGCCAGTAGGTCGTACAGCGGGGCCCCGAACGATGAGCAGTTCTTC

d_gene: TRBD1
abundance: .
len: 15
j_gene: TRBJ1-2
v_gene: TRBV28
CDR3aa: CASKEPGQGRSGYTF
CDR3nt: TGTGCCAGCAAAGAGCCGGGACAGGGGCGAAGTGGCTACACCTTC

d_gene: TRBD1
abundance: few
len: 19
j_gene: TRBJ2-6
v_gene: TRBV11-3
CDR3aa: CASSRAGTGGSSGANVLTF
CDR3nt: TGTGCCAGCAGCCGAGCGGGGACAGGGGGAAGCTCTGGGGCCAACGTCCTGACTTTC

d_gene: .
abundance: .
len: 10
j_gene: TRBJ2-7
v_gene: TRBV20-1
CDR3aa: CSAPHYEQYF
CDR3nt: TGCAGTGCCCCCCACTACGAGCAGTACTTC

d_gene: .
abundance: .
len: 14
j_gene: TRBJ2-7
v_gene: TRBV27
CDR3aa: CASSPRTGSYEQYF
CDR3nt: TGTGCCAGCAGTCCCCGGACTGGCTCCTACGAGCAGTACTTC

d_gene: TRBD2
abundance: .
len: 16
j_gene: TRBJ2-7
v_gene: TRBV7-9
CDR3aa: CASSPGTSGRSYEQYF
CDR3nt: TGTGCCAGCAGCCCCGGGACTAGCGGGAGGTCTTACGAGCAGTACTTC

d_gene: TRBD2
abundance: once
len: 16
j_gene: TRBJ2-5
v_gene: TRBV5-1
CDR3aa: CASIPIAGTKTETQYF
CDR3nt: TGCGCCAGCATACCCATAGCCGGGACTAAAACAGAGACCCAGTACTTC